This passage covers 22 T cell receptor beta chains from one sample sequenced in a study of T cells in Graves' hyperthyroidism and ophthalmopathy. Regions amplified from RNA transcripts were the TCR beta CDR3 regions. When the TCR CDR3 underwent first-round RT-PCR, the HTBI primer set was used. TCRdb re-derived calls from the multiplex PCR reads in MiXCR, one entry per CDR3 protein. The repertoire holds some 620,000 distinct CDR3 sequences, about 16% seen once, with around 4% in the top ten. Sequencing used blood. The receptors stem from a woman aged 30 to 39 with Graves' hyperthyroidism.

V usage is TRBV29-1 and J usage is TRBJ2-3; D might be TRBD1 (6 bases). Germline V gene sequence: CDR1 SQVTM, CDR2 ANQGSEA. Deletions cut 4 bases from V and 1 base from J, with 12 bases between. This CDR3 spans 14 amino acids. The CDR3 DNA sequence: TGCAGCGTTGCCGGGACATCGGGCACAGATACGCAGTATTTT. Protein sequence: CSVAGTSGTDTQYF.

CDR3 sequence: CASSITRVNEQFF. The DNA of the CDR3 is TGTGCCAGCAGCATAACTAGGGTCAATGAGCAGTTCTTC. The gene calls are TRBV7-8 and TRBJ2-1; a possible D gene is TRBD2 (5 bases). Trimming cost V 5 bases and J 6 bases, with 11 bases left between them. The CDR3 is 13 residues long. Looked up from germline, CDR1 is SGHVS and CDR2 is FQNEAQ.

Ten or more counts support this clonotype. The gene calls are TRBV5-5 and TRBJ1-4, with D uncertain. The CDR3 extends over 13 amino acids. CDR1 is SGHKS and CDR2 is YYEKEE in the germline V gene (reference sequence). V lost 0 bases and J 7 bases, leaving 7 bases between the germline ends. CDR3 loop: CASSLAHPEKLFF. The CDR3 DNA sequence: TGTGCCAGCAGCTTGGCACACCCTGAAAAACTGTTTTTT.

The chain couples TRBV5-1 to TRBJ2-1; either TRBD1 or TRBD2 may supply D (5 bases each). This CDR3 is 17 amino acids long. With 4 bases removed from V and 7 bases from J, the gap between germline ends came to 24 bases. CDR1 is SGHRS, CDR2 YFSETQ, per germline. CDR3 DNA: TGCGCCAGCAGCCCGGGGACCGGGACGGTAGGATGGAATGAGCAGTTCTTC. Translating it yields CASSPGTGTVGWNEQFF.

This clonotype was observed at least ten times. The CDR3 nucleotides read TGTGCCAGCAGTGAAAGGGCAGGACGCCAAGAGACCCAGTACTTC. Translating gives CASSERAGRQETQYF. The chain recombines TRBV6-1 with TRBJ2-5; D uncertain. The V end lost 2 bases, the J end lost 1 base, and 11 bases lay between the germline ends. The CDR3 length is 15 residues. CDR1 and CDR2 (germline): MNHNS, SASEGT.

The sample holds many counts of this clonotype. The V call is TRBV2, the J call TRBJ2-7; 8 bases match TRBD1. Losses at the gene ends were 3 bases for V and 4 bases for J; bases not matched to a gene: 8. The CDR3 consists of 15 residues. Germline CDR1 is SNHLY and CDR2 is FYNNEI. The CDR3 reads CASSDPGQGVYEQYF. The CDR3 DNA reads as TGTGCCAGCAGTGACCCCGGACAGGGTGTTTACGAGCAGTACTTC.

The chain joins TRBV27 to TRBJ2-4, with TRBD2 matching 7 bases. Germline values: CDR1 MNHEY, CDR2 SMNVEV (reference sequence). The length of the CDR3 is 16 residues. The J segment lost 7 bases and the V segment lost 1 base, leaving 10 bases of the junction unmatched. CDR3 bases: TGTGCCAGCAGTTTATGGTCGGGGAGGGGACGGAACATTCAGTACTTC. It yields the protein CASSLWSGRGRNIQYF.

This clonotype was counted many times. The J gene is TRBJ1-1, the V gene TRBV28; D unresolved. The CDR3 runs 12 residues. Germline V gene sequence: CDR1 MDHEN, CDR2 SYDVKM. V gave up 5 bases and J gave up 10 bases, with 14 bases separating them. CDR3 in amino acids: CASSPSGRGAFF. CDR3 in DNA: TGTGCCAGCAGTCCCTCAGGCCGGGGAGCTTTCTTT.

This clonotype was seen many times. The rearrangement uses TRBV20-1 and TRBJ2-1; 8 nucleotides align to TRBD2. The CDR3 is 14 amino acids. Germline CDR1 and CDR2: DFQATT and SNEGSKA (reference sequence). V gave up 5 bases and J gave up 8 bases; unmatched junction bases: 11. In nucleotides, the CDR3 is TGCAGTGCTCGGACCGGGACTAGTATTGATGAGCAGTTCTTC. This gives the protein CSARTGTSIDEQFF.

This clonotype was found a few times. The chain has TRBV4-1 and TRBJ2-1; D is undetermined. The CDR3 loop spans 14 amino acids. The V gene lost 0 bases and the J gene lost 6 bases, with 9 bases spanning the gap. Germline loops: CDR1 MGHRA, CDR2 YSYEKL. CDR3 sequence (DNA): TGCGCCAGCAGCCAAGAAGTGGAGTTCAATGAGCAGTTCTTC. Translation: CASSQEVEFNEQFF.

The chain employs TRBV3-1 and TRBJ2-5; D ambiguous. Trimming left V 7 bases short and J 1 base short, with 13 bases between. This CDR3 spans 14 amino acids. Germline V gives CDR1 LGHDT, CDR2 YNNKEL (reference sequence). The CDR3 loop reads CASKGFTAQETQYF. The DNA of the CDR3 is TGTGCCAGCAAGGGTTTTACGGCCCAAGAGACCCAGTACTTC.

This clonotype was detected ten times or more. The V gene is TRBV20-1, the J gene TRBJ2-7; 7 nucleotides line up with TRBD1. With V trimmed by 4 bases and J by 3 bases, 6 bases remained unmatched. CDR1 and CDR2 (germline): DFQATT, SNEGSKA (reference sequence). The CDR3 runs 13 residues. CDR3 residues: CSAKTGRGYEQYF. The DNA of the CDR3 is TGCAGTGCTAAGACAGGGAGAGGCTACGAGCAGTACTTC.

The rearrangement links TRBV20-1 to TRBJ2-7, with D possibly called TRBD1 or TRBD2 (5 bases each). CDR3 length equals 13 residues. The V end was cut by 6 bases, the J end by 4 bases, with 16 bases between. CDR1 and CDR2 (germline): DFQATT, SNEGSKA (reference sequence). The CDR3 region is CSAPFPGSYEQYF. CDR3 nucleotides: TGCAGTGCCCCATTCCCAGGGAGTTACGAGCAGTACTTC.

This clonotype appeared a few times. CDR3 coding DNA: TGTGCCAGCAGCGTAGTGGGGGTAGCACCTCCCGCGGATACGCAGTATTTT. Its protein product is CASSVVGVAPPADTQYF. The chain combines TRBV9 with TRBJ2-3; D might be TRBD1 or TRBD2, each matching 5 bases. The germline V gene encodes CDR1 SGDLS and CDR2 YYNGEE. The V and J ends lost 0 bases and 6 bases respectively, with 20 bases between them. CDR3 length: 17 residues.

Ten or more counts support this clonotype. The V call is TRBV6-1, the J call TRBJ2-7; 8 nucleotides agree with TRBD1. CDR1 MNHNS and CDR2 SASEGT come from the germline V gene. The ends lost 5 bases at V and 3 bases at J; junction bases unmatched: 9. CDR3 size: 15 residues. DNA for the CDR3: TGTGCCAGCAGTTGGGCCGGGGACAGGCGCTACGAGCAGTACTTC. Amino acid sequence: CASSWAGDRRYEQYF.

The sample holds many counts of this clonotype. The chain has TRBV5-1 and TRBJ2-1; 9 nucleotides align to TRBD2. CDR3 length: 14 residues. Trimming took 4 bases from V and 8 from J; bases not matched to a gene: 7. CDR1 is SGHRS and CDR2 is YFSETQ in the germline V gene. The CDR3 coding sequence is TGCGCCAGCAGCAAGCTAGCGGGGCGGGATGAGCAGTTCTTC. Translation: CASSKLAGRDEQFF.

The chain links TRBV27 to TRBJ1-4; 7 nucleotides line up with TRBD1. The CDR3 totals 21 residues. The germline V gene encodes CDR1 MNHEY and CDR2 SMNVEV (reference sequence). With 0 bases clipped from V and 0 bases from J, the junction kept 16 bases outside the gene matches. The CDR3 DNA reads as TGTGCCAGCAGTTTATCGGGGAGGGGGCCATACGTATTAACAACTAATGAAAAACTGTTTTTT. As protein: CASSLSGRGPYVLTTNEKLFF.

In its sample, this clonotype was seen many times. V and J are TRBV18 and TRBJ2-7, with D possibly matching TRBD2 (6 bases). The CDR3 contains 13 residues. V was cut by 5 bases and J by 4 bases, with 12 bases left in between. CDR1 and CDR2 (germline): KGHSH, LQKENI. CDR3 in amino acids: CASSFAGGYEQYF. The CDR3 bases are TGTGCCAGCTCATTTGCAGGAGGGTACGAGCAGTACTTC.

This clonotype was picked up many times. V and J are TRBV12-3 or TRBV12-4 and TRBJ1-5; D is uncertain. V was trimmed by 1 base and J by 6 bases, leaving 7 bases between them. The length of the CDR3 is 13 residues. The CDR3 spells CASSLGNGQPQHF. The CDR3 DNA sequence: TGTGCCAGCAGTTTAGGTAACGGTCAGCCCCAGCATTTT.

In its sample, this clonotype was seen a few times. CDR3 nucleotides: TGTGCCAGCAGTGAAGTTTTCGCGGCGGGAGGGTCCTACGAGCAGTACTTC. It yields the protein CASSEVFAAGGSYEQYF. The rearrangement joins TRBV2 to TRBJ2-7; 9 nucleotides line up with TRBD2. The germline CDR1 and CDR2 sequences are SNHLY and FYNNEI. Trimming cost V 1 base and J 1 base; bases outside gene matches: 8. This CDR3 is 17 amino acids long.

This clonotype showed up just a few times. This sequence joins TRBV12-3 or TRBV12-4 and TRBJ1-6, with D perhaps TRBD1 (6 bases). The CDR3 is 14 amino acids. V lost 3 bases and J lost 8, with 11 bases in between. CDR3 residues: CASSFGAGDSPLHF. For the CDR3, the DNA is TGTGCCAGCAGTTTTGGGGCAGGGGATTCACCCCTCCACTTT.

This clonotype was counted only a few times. The CDR3, as DNA: TGCGCCAGCAGCTTGGGACATGAGGGCTACACCTTC. This sequence encodes CASSLGHEGYTF. This chain uses TRBV5-1 with TRBJ1-2; D is unresolved. Germline V gives CDR1 SGHRS, CDR2 YFSETQ. This CDR3 comprises 12 residues. V gave up 0 bases and J gave up 8 bases, with 8 bases separating them.